This TCR beta chain was found in a study of cytomegalovirus exposure and HLA in healthy donors. Across the whole study: Genetic ancestry analysis placed under 90% of the 400 or so donors that were genotyped in the Caucasian-associated cluster.

The CDR3 runs to 13 residues. The V and J ends lost 3 bases and 5 bases, in that order; junction bases with no gene match: 1. Germline V gene data show CDR1 as MNHNS and CDR2 as SASEGT. With 60 Vbeta and 13 Jbeta primers, the PCR was carried out. Measured with immunoSEQ multiplex PCR; TCRdb has only the in-frame clones, and not every one. The table records more than 100,000 clones, around nine tenths of them present only once. The sequencing sample was made of PBMCs. The sequence derives from a woman in her twenties or thirties in good health and CMV-seronegative. The J gene is TRBJ2-5, the V gene TRBV6-1, with 9 bases lining up with TRBD1. The CDR3 reads CASSETGGETQYF. In nucleotides, the CDR3 is TGTGCCAGCAGTGAGACAGGGGGGGAGACCCAGTACTTC.